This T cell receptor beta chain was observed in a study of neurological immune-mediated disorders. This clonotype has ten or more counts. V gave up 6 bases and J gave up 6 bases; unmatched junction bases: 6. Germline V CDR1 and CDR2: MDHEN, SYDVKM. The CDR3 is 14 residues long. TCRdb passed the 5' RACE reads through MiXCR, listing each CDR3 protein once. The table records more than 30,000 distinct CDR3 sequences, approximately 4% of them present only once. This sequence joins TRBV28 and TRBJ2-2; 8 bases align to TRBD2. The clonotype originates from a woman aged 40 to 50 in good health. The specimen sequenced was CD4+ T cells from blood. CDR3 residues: CASRYGLAAGELFF. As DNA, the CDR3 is TGTGCCAGCAGATACGGACTAGCCGCCGGGGAGCTGTTTTTT.